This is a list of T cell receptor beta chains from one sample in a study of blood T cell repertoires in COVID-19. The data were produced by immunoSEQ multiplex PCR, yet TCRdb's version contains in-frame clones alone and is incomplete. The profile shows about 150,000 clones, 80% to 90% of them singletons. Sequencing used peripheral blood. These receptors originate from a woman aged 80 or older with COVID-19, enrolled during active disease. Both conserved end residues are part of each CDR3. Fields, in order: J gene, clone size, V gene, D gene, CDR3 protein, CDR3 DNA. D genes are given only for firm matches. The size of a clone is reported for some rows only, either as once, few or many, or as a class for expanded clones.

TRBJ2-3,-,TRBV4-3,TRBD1,CASSQGQGVDTQYF,TGCGCCAGCAGCCAGGGACAGGGGGTGGATACGCAGTATTTT
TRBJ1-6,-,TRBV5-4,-,CASSLAGYNSPLHF,TGTGCCAGCAGCTTGGCAGGGTATAATTCACCCCTCCACTTT
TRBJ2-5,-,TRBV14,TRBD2,CASSHASGGRSWTQYF,TGTGCCAGCAGCCATGCTAGCGGGGGACGTTCGTGGACCCAGTACTTC
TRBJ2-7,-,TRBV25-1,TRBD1,CASSDTIQDRGNSYEQYF,TGTGCCAGCAGTGACACTATCCAGGACAGGGGGAACTCCTACGAGCAGTACTTC
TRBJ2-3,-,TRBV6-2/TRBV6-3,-,CASSRGIPSTDTQYF,TGTGCCAGCAGCCGAGGGATTCCTAGCACAGATACGCAGTATTTT
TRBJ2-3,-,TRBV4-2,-,CASSQDSLGRTDTQYF,TGTGCCAGCAGCCAAGATTCTCTAGGCCGAACAGATACGCAGTATTTT
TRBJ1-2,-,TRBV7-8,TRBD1,CASSLAQGAGAYGYTF,TGTGCCAGCAGCTTAGCACAGGGGGCGGGAGCCTATGGCTACACCTTC
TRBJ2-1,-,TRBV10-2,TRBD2,CASSESLAGARNEQFF,TGCGCCAGCAGTGAGTCGCTCGCGGGAGCTCGTAATGAGCAGTTCTTC
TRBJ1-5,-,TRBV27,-,CASSPLAGVRNQPQHF,TGTGCCAGCAGCCCCCTCGCGGGGGTTCGCAATCAGCCCCAGCATTTT
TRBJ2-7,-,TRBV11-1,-,CASSWGDYEQYF,TGTGCCAGCAGCTGGGGGGATTACGAGCAGTACTTC
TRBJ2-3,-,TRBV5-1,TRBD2,CASKLAGGFADTQYF,TGCGCCAGCAAACTAGCGGGAGGGTTTGCAGATACGCAGTATTTT
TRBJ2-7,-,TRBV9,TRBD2,CASSTGLASGEQYF,TGTGCCAGCAGCACGGGACTAGCGAGTGGGGAGCAGTACTTC
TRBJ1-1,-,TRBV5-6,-,CASSLEAGATEAFF,TGTGCCAGCAGCTTGGAAGCGGGCGCCACTGAAGCTTTCTTT
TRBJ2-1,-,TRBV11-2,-,CASSLRGNKFF,TGTGCCAGCAGCTTAAGAGGTAACAAGTTCTTC
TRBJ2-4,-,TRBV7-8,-,CASGPLAKNIQYF,TGTGCCAGCGGCCCCTTAGCCAAAAACATTCAGTACTTC
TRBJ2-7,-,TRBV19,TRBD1,CASSGQGGSEQYF,TGTGCCAGTAGTGGACAGGGCGGTAGCGAGCAGTACTTC
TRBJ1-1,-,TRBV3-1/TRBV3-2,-,CASRGAETEAFF,TGTGCCAGCAGGGGAGCAGAGACTGAAGCTTTCTTT
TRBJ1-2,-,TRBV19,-,CASSRRGNYGYTF,TGTGCCAGTAGTCGCAGGGGTAACTATGGCTACACCTTC
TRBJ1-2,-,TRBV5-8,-,CASSLGPGSSYGYTF,TGTGCCAGCAGCTTGGGACCGGGAAGCAGCTATGGCTACACCTTC
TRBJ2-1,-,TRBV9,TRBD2,CASSSPGLDGNEQFF,TGTGCCAGCAGCTCACCGGGACTAGATGGTAATGAGCAGTTCTTC
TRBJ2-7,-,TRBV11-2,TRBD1,CASSFGGQGSYEQYF,TGTGCCAGCAGCTTCGGAGGACAGGGCAGCTACGAGCAGTACTTC
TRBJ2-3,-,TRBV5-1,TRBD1,CASSLVWTGGTSTDTQYF,TGCGCCAGCAGCTTGGTTTGGACAGGGGGTACGAGCACAGATACGCAGTATTTT
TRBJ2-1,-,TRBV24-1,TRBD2,CATSETTSREQFF,TGTGCCACCAGTGAAACGACTAGCAGAGAGCAGTTCTTC
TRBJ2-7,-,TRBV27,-,CASRGQTYEQYF,TGTGCCAGCAGGGGACAAACCTACGAGCAGTACTTC
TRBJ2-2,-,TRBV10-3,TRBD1,CAISEWQGATGELFF,TGTGCCATCAGTGAGTGGCAGGGGGCCACCGGGGAGCTGTTTTTT
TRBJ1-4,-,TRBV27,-,CASSLSGGRGGYEKLFF,TGTGCCAGCAGTTTATCAGGAGGGAGGGGGGGTTATGAAAAACTGTTTTTT
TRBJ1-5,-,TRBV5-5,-,CASSLDVTANNQPQHF,TGTGCCAGCAGCTTGGACGTGACAGCCAACAATCAGCCCCAGCATTTT
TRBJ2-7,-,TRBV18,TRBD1,CASSPPWTGSYEQYF,TGTGCCAGCTCACCGCCATGGACAGGTTCCTACGAGCAGTACTTC
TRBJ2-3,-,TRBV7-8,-,CASSPQLTPSDTQYF,TGTGCCAGCAGCCCCCAATTGACACCCTCCGATACGCAGTATTTT
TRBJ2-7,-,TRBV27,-,CASSFGRSSSYEQYF,TGTGCCAGCAGTTTTGGCCGATCAAGCTCCTACGAGCAGTACTTC
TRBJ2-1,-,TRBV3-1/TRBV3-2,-,CASSQGTTSYNEQFF,TGTGCCAGCAGCCAAGGGACTACTTCCTACAATGAGCAGTTCTTC
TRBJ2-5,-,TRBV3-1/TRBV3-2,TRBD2,CASSHPSISGGQETQYF,TGTGCCAGCAGCCACCCCTCGATTAGCGGGGGACAAGAGACCCAGTACTTC
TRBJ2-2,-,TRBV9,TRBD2,CASSDLAGSNTGELFF,TGTGCCAGCAGTGACTTAGCGGGATCGAACACCGGGGAGCTGTTTTTT
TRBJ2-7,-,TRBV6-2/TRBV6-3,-,CASSYGAGGTYEQYF,TGTGCCAGCAGTTACGGGGCAGGGGGGACCTACGAGCAGTACTTC
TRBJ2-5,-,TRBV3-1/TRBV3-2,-,CASSPRDQETQYF,TGTGCCAGCAGCCCCAGGGATCAAGAGACCCAGTACTTC
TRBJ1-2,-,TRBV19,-,CASSIRGDSGYTF,TGTGCCAGTAGTATTAGGGGCGATAGTGGCTACACCTTC
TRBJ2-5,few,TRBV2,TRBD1,CASSAAGGRGETQYF,TGTGCCAGCAGTGCGGCAGGGGGCCGAGGAGAGACCCAGTACTTC
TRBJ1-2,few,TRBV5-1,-,CASSLEAYGYTF,TGCGCCAGCAGCTTGGAAGCCTATGGCTACACCTTC
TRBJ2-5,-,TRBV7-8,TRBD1,CASTGDRETQYF,TGTGCCAGCACCGGGGACAGGGAGACCCAGTACTTC
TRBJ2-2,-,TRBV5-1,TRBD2,CASSLGLAVNTGELFF,TGCGCCAGCAGCTTGGGCCTAGCGGTCAACACCGGGGAGCTGTTTTTT